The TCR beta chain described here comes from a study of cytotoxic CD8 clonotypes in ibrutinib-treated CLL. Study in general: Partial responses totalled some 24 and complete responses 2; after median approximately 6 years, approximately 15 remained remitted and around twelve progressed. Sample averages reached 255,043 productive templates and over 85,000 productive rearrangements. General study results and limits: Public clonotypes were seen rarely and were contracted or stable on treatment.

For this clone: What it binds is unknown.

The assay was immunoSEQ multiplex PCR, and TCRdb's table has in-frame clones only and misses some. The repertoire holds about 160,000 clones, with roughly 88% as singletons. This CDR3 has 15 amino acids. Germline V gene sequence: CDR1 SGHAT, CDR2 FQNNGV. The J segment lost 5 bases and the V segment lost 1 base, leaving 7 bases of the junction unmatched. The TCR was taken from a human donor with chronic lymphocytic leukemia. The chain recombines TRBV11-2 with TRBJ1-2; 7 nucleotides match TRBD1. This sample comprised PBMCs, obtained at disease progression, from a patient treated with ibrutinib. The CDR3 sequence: CASSLVGTATYGYTF. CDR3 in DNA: TGTGCCAGCAGCTTAGTGGGGACAGCTACTTATGGCTACACCTTC.